A single sample gave rise to the 21 T cell receptor beta chains below, sequenced in a study of beta chain features in type 1 diabetes. Expressed TCRB transcripts were sequenced because the entire RNA isolate underwent reverse transcription. Libraries were prepared by immunoSEQ multiplex PCR; TCRdb keeps only in-frame clonotypes and omits some of them. The sample includes 450,000 or so clones, 10% to 12% of them seen just once. Sequenced sample: naive CD4+ T cells from blood. The origin of the receptors is a young woman in good health.

This clone was recorded only once. The V call is TRBV4-3, the J call TRBJ2-1; D gene uncertain. The CDR3 runs to 13 residues. Looked up from germline, CDR1 is LGHNA and CDR2 is YSLEER. V was cut by 0 bases and J by 13 bases, with 13 bases left in between. The CDR3 protein is CASSQDLEWSQFF. CDR3 bases: TGCGCCAGCAGCCAAGATTTAGAATGGAGCCAGTTCTTC.

The table lists this clone with a few counts. This chain links TRBV5-6 with TRBJ2-6, with D perhaps matching TRBD1 (6 bases). Trimming cost V 2 bases and J 2 bases, with 14 bases left between them. Germline V gives CDR1 SGHDT, CDR2 YYEEEE. The CDR3 has 17 amino acids. The CDR3 here is CASSLLTRGPGANVLTF. In nucleotides, the CDR3 is TGTGCCAGCAGCTTACTAACCAGGGGTCCTGGGGCCAACGTCCTGACTTTC.

This clone was detected a few times. This rearrangement joins TRBV10-3 to TRBJ2-3; no definite D call. Trimming pared 0 bases from V and 1 base from J, leaving 2 bases between. Germline CDR1 ENHRY, CDR2 SYGVKD. The CDR3 runs 13 residues. CDR3 in amino acids: CAISESGTDTQYF. Here the CDR3 DNA reads TGTGCCATCAGTGAGTCCGGCACAGATACGCAGTATTTT.

The gene calls are TRBV9 and TRBJ1-2; 8 positions agree with TRBD1. Germline V lookup: CDR1 SGDLS, CDR2 YYNGEE. This CDR3 comprises 14 residues. The V and J ends lost 5 bases and 10 bases, in that order; junction bases with no gene match: 13. CDR3 in DNA: TGTGCCAGCAGTGAAGGACAGGGTCGGTTGGACTACACCTTC. Protein product: CASSEGQGRLDYTF.

This clone has only a few counts. The genes are TRBV15 and TRBJ2-3, with 7 bases matching TRBD1. J gave up 4 bases and V 1 base, and 8 bases lay outside the gene matches. The germline V gene encodes CDR1 LNHNV and CDR2 YYDKDF (reference sequence). The CDR3 runs 16 residues. Here the CDR3 DNA reads TGTGCCACCAGCAGAGTTGGACAGGTTGACGCAGATACGCAGTATTTT. Its translation: CATSRVGQVDADTQYF.

This clone was recorded a few times. The chain carries TRBV29-1 and TRBJ2-3; 9 bases align to TRBD2. With 4 bases clipped from V and 4 bases from J, the junction kept 9 bases outside the gene matches. The germline V gene encodes CDR1 SQVTM and CDR2 ANQGSEA. The CDR3 runs to 15 residues. DNA for the CDR3: TGCAGCGTTGCGGTAGCGGGAGTCAGCCCAGATACGCAGTATTTT. It yields the protein CSVAVAGVSPDTQYF.

The chain carries TRBV5-1 and TRBJ2-2; D not resolved. The V end lost 1 base, the J end lost 5 bases, and 9 bases lay between the germline ends. Germline CDR1 is SGHRS and CDR2 is YFSETQ. The CDR3 length is 14 residues. The CDR3 protein is CASSLIRRTGELFF. The CDR3 DNA is TGCGCCAGCAGCTTGATTCGGAGAACCGGGGAGCTGTTTTTT.

This rearrangement joins TRBV30 to TRBJ1-1, with D perhaps TRBD1 (5 bases). V dropped 4 bases and J dropped 3 bases, with 24 bases sitting between them. Germline V gives CDR1 GTSNPN, CDR2 SVGIG (reference sequence). The CDR3 length is 17 residues. CDR3 nucleotides: TGTGCCTGGACCCCGTCGGCAGGGAAGTTTAGGGACACTGAAGCTTTCTTT. Translated, it gives CAWTPSAGKFRDTEAFF. The full variable domain, its missing parts supplied by reference TRBV30 and TRBJ1-1, is SQTIHQWPATLVQPVGSPLSLECTVEGTSNPNLYWYRQAAGRGLQLLFYSVGIGQISSEVPQNLSASRPQDRQFILSSKKLLLSDSGFYLCAWTPSAGKFRDTEAFFGQGTRLTVV.

A single count supports this clone. J is TRBJ2-3 and V is TRBV5-6; 9 positions agree with TRBD2. Germline V gene sequence: CDR1 SGHDT, CDR2 YYEEEE. This CDR3 region has 15 residues. V lost 0 bases and J lost 3; bases outside the gene matches: 2. Here the CDR3 reads CASSLASGRTDTQYF. The CDR3 bases are TGTGCCAGCAGCTTGGCCAGCGGGAGGACAGATACGCAGTATTTT.

CDR3 amino acids: CASSIPAGIGPYEQYF. The CDR3 DNA follows: TGTGCCAGTAGTATCCCGGCGGGGATCGGCCCCTACGAGCAGTACTTC. The rearrangement links TRBV19 to TRBJ2-7; TRBD2 might be the D (6 bases). This CDR3 is built from 16 residues. Germline lookup yields CDR1 LNHDA and CDR2 SQIVND (reference sequence). Deletions cut 3 bases from V and 2 bases from J, with 17 bases between.

This chain links TRBV5-1 with TRBJ1-1; possibly TRBD1 for D (6 bases). V shed 6 bases and J shed 3 bases, with 18 bases lying between them. The length of the CDR3 is 15 residues. Per germline, CDR1 SGHRS and CDR2 YFSETQ. The CDR3 bases are TGCGCCAGCACCCTGACCCGCGGGACACACACTGAAGCTTTCTTT. Encoded protein: CASTLTRGTHTEAFF.

This rearrangement joins TRBV4-2 to TRBJ2-2; TRBD2 might be the D (5 bases). This CDR3 has 14 residues. Germline CDR1 LGHNA, CDR2 YNFKEQ. V shed 6 bases and J shed 2 bases, with 10 bases lying between them. CDR3 region: CASRFEGNTGELFF. As DNA, the CDR3 is TGTGCCAGCAGATTTGAGGGAAACACCGGGGAGCTGTTTTTT.

There are a few counts of this clone. The J gene is TRBJ1-5, the V gene TRBV7-9, with 10 positions matching TRBD1. This CDR3 contains 15 residues. V shed 5 bases, J shed 3 bases, and the junction held 4 bases outside the gene matches. CDR1 is SEHNR, CDR2 FQNEAQ, per germline (reference sequence). The chain's CDR3 is CASSRGTGDNQPQHF. CDR3 nucleotides: TGTGCCAGCAGCCGTGGGACAGGGGACAATCAGCCCCAGCATTTT. Complete variable domain (other parts from reference TRBV7-9 and TRBJ1-5): DTGVSQNPRHKITKRGQNVTFRCDPISEHNRLYWYRQTLGQGPEFLTYFQNEAQLEKSRLLSDRFSAERPKGSFSTLEIQRTEQGDSAMYLCASSRGTGDNQPQHFGDGTRLSIL.

This clone was observed a handful of times. The chain employs TRBV9 and TRBJ2-1, with 8 bases lining up with TRBD2. The V gene's germline CDR1 is SGDLS and CDR2 YYNGEE. The junction had 4 bases not matched to a gene; V was cut back by 4 bases and J by 4 bases. The CDR3 contains 14 residues. In DNA, the CDR3 is TGTGCCAGCAGCAGTCGGGAGGGATACAATGAGCAGTTCTTC. Translating it yields CASSSREGYNEQFF.

V is TRBV5-1 and J is TRBJ1-5, with D uncertain. CDR3 length equals 14 residues. Germline V gene lookup returns CDR1 SGHRS and CDR2 YFSETQ. The germline V and J ends were trimmed by 4 bases and 2 bases, with 10 bases remaining between them. For the CDR3, the DNA is TGCGCCAGCAGCGACGACGGGCGCAATCAGCCCCAGCATTTT. Translation: CASSDDGRNQPQHF.

This rearrangement joins TRBV4-2 to TRBJ2-5; 11 bases are shared with TRBD2. The CDR3 has 16 residues. Germline CDR1 LGHNA, CDR2 YNFKEQ. The ends lost 5 bases at V and 4 bases at J; junction bases unmatched: 9. CDR3 region: CASSSLAGGPPETQYF. CDR3 in DNA: TGTGCCAGCAGCTCCTTAGCGGGAGGGCCCCCAGAGACCCAGTACTTC.

This clone was counted between two and nine times. The V gene is TRBV9, the J gene TRBJ1-1, with D possibly TRBD1 on 6 matching bases. The CDR3 extends over 14 amino acids. Germline V gene sequence: CDR1 SGDLS, CDR2 YYNGEE. V lost 3 bases and J lost 7, with 16 bases in between. The CDR3 sequence is CASSATGTSIEAFF. CDR3 DNA: TGTGCCAGCAGCGCGACAGGAACTAGCATTGAAGCTTTCTTT.

This clone was found a few times. The genes are TRBV6-5 and TRBJ2-5; unclear D gene. CDR1 and CDR2 from the germline V gene are MNHEY and SVGAGI. Trimming pared 7 bases from V and 3 bases from J, leaving 12 bases between. There are 13 residues in the CDR3. CDR3 coding DNA: TGTGCCAGCATAAAGGTTTGGAAAGAGACCCAGTACTTC. It yields the protein CASIKVWKETQYF.

The rearrangement links TRBV6-6 to TRBJ2-4; unclear D gene. The V gene lost 6 bases and the J gene lost 7 bases, with 16 bases spanning the gap. The length of the CDR3 is 14 residues. CDR1 is MNHNY and CDR2 is SVGAGI in the germline V gene (reference sequence). CDR3 amino acids: CASSRPPSTNIQYF. CDR3 sequence (DNA): TGTGCCAGCAGCCGTCCTCCCTCCACGAACATTCAGTACTTC.

J is TRBJ2-5 and V is TRBV11-3; no definite D call. There are 15 residues in the CDR3. The V and J ends lost 6 bases and 1 base respectively, with 15 bases between them. The germline V gene encodes CDR1 SGHNT and CDR2 YENEEA. DNA of the CDR3: TGTGCCAGCAGTAGACCTCAGGATCCCCAAGAGACCCAGTACTTC. Its translation is CASSRPQDPQETQYF.

The genes are TRBV29-1 and TRBJ1-4; 7 bases fit TRBD1. V shed 7 bases, J shed 11 bases, and the junction held 10 bases outside the gene matches. This CDR3 is 12 amino acids long. Germline loops: CDR1 SQVTM, CDR2 ANQGSEA. CDR3 DNA: TGCAGCGGGGAGGGGGACAGAGGGAAACTGTTTTTT. It yields the protein CSGEGDRGKLFF.